This T cell receptor (beta chain) was captured by sequencing in a study of blood T cell repertoires in COVID-19. Study summary: COVID-19 samples, acute and convalescent, were from the United States, Italy and Spain.

Produced via immunoSEQ multiplex PCR; TCRdb's table is partial and in-frame only. The repertoire includes roughly 100,000 clones, almost 90% of them detected once, and 7% to 8.5% sits in the top ten. The CDR3 contains 16 residues. The J segment lost 2 bases and the V segment lost 4 bases, leaving 7 bases of the junction unmatched. CDR1 SGDLS and CDR2 YYNGEE come from the germline V gene. Sequencing input: peripheral blood. The TCR originated in a woman aged 65 to 85 with acute or convalescent COVID-19. This chain uses TRBV9 with TRBJ2-5, with 11 positions matching TRBD2. The CDR3 nucleotides read TGTGCCAGCAGCAAAGGGACTAGCGGTCATCAAGAGACCCAGTACTTC. This codes for CASSKGTSGHQETQYF.